This is a list of T cell receptor beta chains from one sample in a study of cytomegalovirus exposure and HLA in healthy donors. Libraries were prepared by immunoSEQ multiplex PCR; TCRdb keeps only in-frame clonotypes and omits some of them. The sample holds a few hundred thousand clones, around 80% seen once. Sequences were obtained from PBMCs. These receptors were obtained from a woman aged 25 to 39 in good health and CMV-seropositive. Each CDR3 is given with its conserved first and last residue. Fields, in order: V gene, clone size, D gene, J gene, CDR3 DNA, CDR3 protein. D genes are given only for firm matches. Size is stated for part of the rows, as once, few or many counts, or as a class when the clone is expanded.

TRBV5-6	NA	NA	TRBJ2-1	TGTGCCAGCAGCCCGGGACCGGCCTATAGTAAGTTCTTC	CASSPGPAYSKFF
TRBV30	NA	TRBD2	TRBJ2-5	TGTGCCTGGAGTACCGGACTAGCGGGGCAAGAGACCCAGTACTTC	CAWSTGLAGQETQYF
TRBV28	NA	TRBD2	TRBJ2-7	TGTGCCAGCAGTTTCTCGGCGGGAGGGGGATACGAGCAGTACTTC	CASSFSAGGGYEQYF
TRBV2	NA	NA	TRBJ2-6	TGTGCCAGCAATCCGTACTCTGGGGCCAACGTCCTGACTTTC	CASNPYSGANVLTF
TRBV2	few	TRBD1	TRBJ1-1	TGTGCCAGCAGTTACCAGGGGGCGGGAACTGAAGCTTTCTTT	CASSYQGAGTEAFF
TRBV2	NA	NA	TRBJ1-2	TGTGCCAGCAGTGCTGGACAGTTCTATGGCTACACCTTC	CASSAGQFYGYTF
TRBV28	NA	TRBD1	TRBJ1-1	TGTGCCAGCACCCTCGGGACAGGGATGAACACTGAAGCTTTCTTT	CASTLGTGMNTEAFF
TRBV28	NA	NA	TRBJ1-5	TGTGCCAGCAGTTTGCAGGGTCATCAGCCCCAGCATTTT	CASSLQGHQPQHF
TRBV13	NA	NA	TRBJ2-7	TGTGCCAGCAGCCGCGGCCAGGGATACAGGTCCTACGAGCAGTACTTC	CASSRGQGYRSYEQYF
TRBV11-3	NA	TRBD1	TRBJ1-2	TGTGCCAGCAGCCTCGGACAGGGGATCCGCTACACCTTC	CASSLGQGIRYTF
TRBV18	NA	NA	TRBJ2-1	TGTGCCAGCTCACCCCCATACAATGAGCAGTTCTTC	CASSPPYNEQFF
TRBV2	NA	NA	TRBJ2-5	TGTGCCAGCAGGGCCCGGGGTCAAGAGACCCAGTACTTC	CASRARGQETQYF
TRBV2	NA	TRBD2	TRBJ2-1	TGTGCCAGCATTGGACTAGCGGAGACTAATGAGCAGTTCTTC	CASIGLAETNEQFF
TRBV9	NA	NA	TRBJ1-5	TGTGCCAGCAGCGTAGGATCAGACAATCAGCCCCAGCATTTT	CASSVGSDNQPQHF
TRBV10-2	NA	NA	TRBJ1-2	TGCGCCAGCAGTGAGACAGGCAACTATGGCTACACCTTC	CASSETGNYGYTF
TRBV27	NA	TRBD1	TRBJ1-5	TGTGCCAGCAGTTTGACAGGGAATAGCAATCAGCCCCAGCATTTT	CASSLTGNSNQPQHF
TRBV11-2	NA	NA	TRBJ2-2	TGTGCCAGCAGGGGCTTTGGTGGGAACACCGGGGAGCTGTTTTTT	CASRGFGGNTGELFF
TRBV9	NA	NA	TRBJ2-1	TGTGCCAGCAGCGAGGGAGTGGATGAGCAGTTCTTC	CASSEGVDEQFF
TRBV5-4	once	NA	TRBJ2-1	TGTGCCAACGGCGGGACAGACAATGAGCAGTTCTTC	CANGGTDNEQFF
TRBV7-9	NA	NA	TRBJ1-2	TGTGCCAGCAGCCCGGGACTGCTCTATGGCTACACCTTC	CASSPGLLYGYTF
TRBV9	NA	NA	TRBJ1-1	TGTGCCAGCAGCCCTAGACAGCTGAACACTGAAGCTTTCTTT	CASSPRQLNTEAFF
TRBV5-1	NA	TRBD2	TRBJ2-7	TGCGCCAGCAGCATAGGGACTACCTACGAGCAGTACTTC	CASSIGTTYEQYF
TRBV13	NA	TRBD2	TRBJ2-7	TGTGCCAGCAGCTTAGTACCCGGCGGGGAGGGGACCTACGAGCAGTACTTC	CASSLVPGGEGTYEQYF
TRBV9	NA	TRBD2	TRBJ2-1	TGTGCCAGCAGCGTAGATGCTAGCGGGAGTAATGAGCAGTTCTTC	CASSVDASGSNEQFF
TRBV7-9	NA	NA	TRBJ1-1	TGTGCCAGCAGCTTAAGTTCCATTGAAGCTTTCTTT	CASSLSSIEAFF
TRBV18	NA	NA	TRBJ1-1	TGTGCCAGCTCACCAATGGAAGACACTGAAGCTTTCTTT	CASSPMEDTEAFF
TRBV5-4	NA	NA	TRBJ2-7	TGTGCCAGCAGCCCACGAGGGGGGACGTCCTACGAGCAGTACTTC	CASSPRGGTSYEQYF
TRBV29-1	once	NA	TRBJ2-1	NA	CSVAGGTSGNSPFF
TRBV5-4	few	NA	TRBJ2-5	TGTGCCAGCGGGCAGGCCCAAGAGACCCAGTACTTC	CASGQAQETQYF
TRBV6-1	many	TRBD1	TRBJ2-7	TGTGCCAGCAGCGAGGAACAGGGGGCTTCCTACGAGCAGTACTTC	CASSEEQGASYEQYF
TRBV2	NA	NA	TRBJ2-1	TGTGCCAGCAGTGAAAAGGCGGGACGGTGGGATGAGCAGTTCTTC	CASSEKAGRWDEQFF
TRBV30	NA	NA	TRBJ2-7	TGTGCCTGGACCGAAGGGGGCTCCTACGAGCAGTACTTC	CAWTEGGSYEQYF
TRBV29-1	NA	NA	TRBJ2-5	TGCAGCGTGTGGCAGCGGAGGGGGACCCAGTACTTC	CSVWQRRGTQYF
TRBV14	few	NA	TRBJ1-1	TGTGCCAGCAGCCAAGATATAACCTGGGGAGAAGCTTTCTTT	CASSQDITWGEAFF
TRBV30	NA	TRBD2	TRBJ2-4	TGTGCCTGGAGTGTGGTAGCGGGAGCCGGAAACATTCAGTACTTC	CAWSVVAGAGNIQYF
TRBV10-2	NA	TRBD1	TRBJ2-7	TGCGCCAGCCAGGGGGCTTACTACGAGCAGTACTTC	CASQGAYYEQYF
TRBV5-1	few	TRBD2	TRBJ2-1	TGCGCCAGCAGCCCCCTCCTAGCGGGACCCAATGAGCAGTTCTTC	CASSPLLAGPNEQFF
TRBV11-2	NA	NA	TRBJ1-5	TGTGCCAGCAGCTTTTCAGGGGATGGCAATCAGCCCCAGCATTTT	CASSFSGDGNQPQHF
TRBV19	NA	TRBD1	TRBJ1-2	TGTGCCAGTAGTATTCAATGGACAGGGCCTGGTGGGGACACCTTC	CASSIQWTGPGGDTF
TRBV5-1	NA	NA	TRBJ1-2	TGCGCCAGCAGCCCGAGCGGGGGCCCAAACTATGGCTACACCTTC	CASSPSGGPNYGYTF
TRBV7-6	NA	NA	TRBJ1-1	TGTGCCAGCAGCCTTAGTCGGGCGGGTACTGAAGCTTTCTTT	CASSLSRAGTEAFF
TRBV10-3	NA	TRBD2	TRBJ2-7	TGTGCCATCAGTGAGTCTGGGTCGAGGGCTAGCGGGATCTACGAGCAGTACTTC	CAISESGSRASGIYEQYF
TRBV18	NA	NA	TRBJ2-5	TGTGCCAGCTCACGTCAAGCGGAAGAGACCCAGTACTTC	CASSRQAEETQYF
TRBV7-9	NA	NA	TRBJ1-3	TGTGCCAGCGAAAATCCGGCAGGGCGCTCCTCTGGAAACACCATATATTTT	CASENPAGRSSGNTIYF
TRBV6-6	once	NA	TRBJ1-1	TGTGCCAGCAGTCCCGGGGCCACTGAAGCTTTCTTT	CASSPGATEAFF